The 2 T cell receptor beta chains below were found in one sample sequenced in a study of T-cell memory formation after mild COVID-19 (dated by TCRdb to the early 2020s). To prepare the library, 5' RACE was applied. Sequenced using an Illumina NovaSeq 6000. The public reads were quality trimmed at Q25 with fastp and then assembled into clones with MiXCR by TCRdb, keeping productive beta chains. Each CDR3 protein gets just one entry, which takes the most common genes and DNA from the rows behind it. The sample contains about 150,000 distinct CDR3 sequences, about 25% of them found a single time. Around 24% of the sample lies in the top ten. The specimen sequenced was PBMCs or a T cell subset sorted from them (not recorded which). These receptors came from an adult woman who had mild COVID-19 (a few samples of this study predate the infection). The sample titles of this study are shuffled in the database, so cell type and time point are left out; the donor was told from shared clones.

The V gene is TRBV12-3 or TRBV12-4, the J gene TRBJ1-1; tentatively, D is TRBD1 (6 bases). This CDR3 contains 14 residues. V was cut by 5 bases and J by 6 bases, with 16 bases left in between. CDR3 DNA: TGTGCCAGCAGTCCCACAGGGTTAGGTCCTGAAGCTTTCTTT. Its protein product is CASSPTGLGPEAFF.

The rearrangement links TRBV28 to TRBJ2-3, with 7 bases lining up with TRBD2. This CDR3 is built from 15 residues. The germline gives CDR1 MDHEN, CDR2 SYDVKM. After removal of 2 bases from V and 5 bases from J, the junction contained 7 bases not matched to a gene. CDR3 DNA: TGTGCCAGCAGTTTACCGCCTAGCGGCGTAGATACGCAGTATTTT. This encodes CASSLPPSGVDTQYF.